The rows below give T cell receptor beta chains drawn from one sample of a study of cytomegalovirus exposure and HLA in healthy donors. Clones were sequenced by immunoSEQ multiplex PCR, and TCRdb holds only the in-frame ones, with some missing. The repertoire holds fewer than 250,000 clones, more than 60% seen once, with roughly 1.9% in the top ten. The sample was PBMCs. The receptors originated from a young woman in good health and CMV-seronegative. Both conserved end residues are part of each CDR3. The D gene is left open where the match is weak. Some rows have no size entry. The others give once, few or many, or a class for an expanded clone.

d_call	v_call	clone_size	j_call	cdr3_aa	cdr3_nt
TRBD1	TRBV10-3	NA	TRBJ1-2	CAIRDRGKGGYTF	TGTGCCATTAGGGACAGGGGTAAGGGCGGCTACACCTTC
TRBD1	TRBV28	NA	TRBJ1-4	CASSRSQGNSEKLFF	TGTGCCAGCAGCCGATCACAGGGGAATTCGGAAAAACTGTTTTTT
TRBD1	TRBV5-6	few	TRBJ1-1	CASSLYGTGVTEAFF	TGTGCCAGCAGCTTGTACGGGACAGGGGTCACTGAAGCTTTCTTT
NA	TRBV5-8	NA	TRBJ1-1	CASSPWGGALEAFF	TGTGCCAGCAGCCCATGGGGGGGGGCTCTTGAAGCTTTCTTT
TRBD1	TRBV2	few	TRBJ1-1	CASREVTGTYVRNTEAFF	TGTGCCAGCAGGGAAGTGACAGGGACATACGTTAGGAACACTGAAGCTTTCTTT
NA	TRBV20-1	NA	TRBJ2-5	CSVMEQETQYF	TGCAGCGTGATGGAGCAAGAGACCCAGTACTTC
TRBD2	TRBV6-5	NA	TRBJ2-1	CASSYIAGGSYNEQFF	TGTGCCAGCAGTTACATAGCGGGGGGATCCTACAATGAGCAGTTCTTC
TRBD2	TRBV28	NA	TRBJ2-1	CASSPPLAGGNEQFF	TGTGCCAGCAGTCCTCCACTAGCGGGGGGCAATGAGCAGTTCTTC
TRBD1	TRBV2	NA	TRBJ1-6	CASSEVRDRSYINSPLHF	TGTGCCAGCAGTGAAGTCCGGGACAGGAGTTATATAAATTCACCCCTCCACTTT
TRBD2	TRBV5-6	few	TRBJ2-5	CASSLTRGAQYF	TGTGCCAGCAGCTTGACCCGGGGGGCCCAGTACTTC
TRBD1	TRBV7-9	few	TRBJ1-2	CASSSSGTGDGYTF	TGTGCCAGCAGCTCGTCCGGGACAGGCGATGGCTACACCTTC
NA	TRBV28	NA	TRBJ2-1	CASSFSGGEFF	TGTGCCAGCAGTTTTTCCGGGGGAGAGTTCTTC
TRBD2	TRBV6-6	NA	TRBJ2-5	CASSYSAGGPQETQYF	TGTGCCAGCAGTTACTCGGCGGGGGGACCCCAAGAGACCCAGTACTTC
NA	TRBV7-9	once	TRBJ1-2	CASSSTEARYGYTF	TGTGCCAGCAGCTCCACTGAGGCTCGGTATGGCTACACCTTC
NA	TRBV29-1	NA	TRBJ1-1	CSVERGADTEAFF	TGCAGCGTTGAGCGCGGAGCTGACACTGAAGCTTTCTTT
TRBD1	TRBV7-3	few	TRBJ2-6	CASSPRTGNVLTF	TGTGCCAGCAGCCCTAGGACAGGGAACGTCCTGACTTTC
NA	TRBV11-3	once	TRBJ1-2	CASSLRSGSYGYTF	TGTGCCAGCAGCTTAAGGTCGGGGAGCTATGGCTACACCTTC
NA	TRBV5-1	NA	TRBJ2-7	CASSWVRGYEQYF	TGCGCCAGCAGCTGGGTTAGGGGCTACGAGCAGTACTTC
TRBD1	TRBV27	NA	TRBJ2-3	CASARTGGSTDTQYF	TGTGCCAGCGCTCGGACAGGGGGCTCAACAGATACGCAGTATTTT
NA	TRBV5-4	once	TRBJ1-1	CASSLEGGNTEAFF	TGTGCCAGCAGCTTGGAGGGAGGGAACACTGAAGCTTTCTTT
NA	TRBV7-9	NA	TRBJ1-3	CASRSVASGNTIYF	TGTGCCAGCAGGTCAGTGGCATCTGGAAACACCATATATTTT
TRBD1	TRBV11-3	NA	TRBJ1-1	CASTGGPGGTEAFF	TGTGCCAGCACAGGGGGGCCCGGGGGAACTGAAGCTTTCTTT
NA	TRBV2	NA	TRBJ1-1	CASSPDKYTEAFF	TGTGCCAGCAGTCCCGACAAGTACACTGAAGCTTTCTTT
TRBD2	TRBV7-9	NA	TRBJ2-1	CASIKAPSGSNEQFF	TGTGCCAGCATCAAAGCCCCTAGCGGGAGCAATGAGCAGTTCTTC
NA	TRBV7-9	once	TRBJ2-5	CASSFWTVQETQYF	TGTGCCAGCAGCTTTTGGACAGTCCAAGAGACCCAGTACTTC
TRBD1	TRBV4-3	few	TRBJ1-1	CASSQRQGANTEAFF	TGCGCCAGCAGCCAAAGACAGGGGGCGAACACTGAAGCTTTCTTT
NA	TRBV25-1	NA	TRBJ1-1	CASSVGMGTGAFF	TGTGCCAGCAGTGTGGGGATGGGGACTGGGGCTTTCTTT
NA	TRBV7-2	NA	TRBJ1-1	CASSPGDIMNTEAFF	TGTGCCAGCAGCCCCGGGGACATCATGAACACTGAAGCTTTCTTT
TRBD1	TRBV6-1	NA	TRBJ1-3	CASRRYRGPVDTIYF	TGTGCCAGCAGACGATACAGGGGCCCCGTGGACACCATATATTTT
NA	TRBV9	NA	TRBJ1-5	CASSVEPGLEKPQHF	TGTGCCAGCAGCGTAGAGCCGGGTCTGGAAAAGCCCCAGCATTTT
TRBD1	TRBV28	NA	TRBJ2-2	CATPPGQFTGELFF	TGTGCCACCCCACCGGGACAGTTCACCGGGGAGCTGTTTTTT
NA	TRBV6-1	NA	TRBJ2-7	CASSEWGVSSYEQYF	TGTGCCAGCAGTGAATGGGGGGTAAGCTCCTACGAGCAGTACTTC
NA	TRBV7-9	once	TRBJ1-1	CSSSLGTFGEAFF	TGTTCCAGCAGCTTAGGAACATTTGGTGAAGCTTTCTTT
TRBD2	TRBV27	NA	TRBJ2-7	CASKGTSLSSYEQYF	TGTGCCAGCAAGGGGACTAGTCTAAGCTCCTACGAGCAGTACTTC
TRBD1	TRBV6-5	NA	TRBJ2-1	CASSYETGDNEQFF	TGTGCCAGCAGTTACGAGACAGGGGACAATGAGCAGTTCTTC
NA	TRBV30	NA	TRBJ1-5	CAWKEGNQPQHF	TGTGCCTGGAAGGAGGGCAATCAGCCCCAGCATTTT
NA	TRBV7-9	NA	TRBJ2-1	CASSFFGDEQFF	TGTGCCAGCAGTTTTTTCGGGGATGAGCAGTTCTTC
NA	TRBV7-6	once	TRBJ2-7	CASSLQPGISYEQYF	TGTGCCAGCAGCTTACAGCCCGGGATTTCGTACGAGCAGTACTTC